The 29 T cell receptor beta chains below come from one sample, sequenced in a study of blood T cells in healthy people across ages. It was with a sample-barcoded 5' primer and a J-beta primer mix that a second PCR of about 7 to 12 cycles was run. Via MiXCR, TCRdb re-called the 5' RACE reads, giving one row per CDR3 protein. The sample consists of around 1.5 million distinct CDR3 sequences, around two fifths of them appearing once. Sequenced material: blood. The source is a woman aged 18-29 years in good health.

This clonotype has at least ten counts. The CDR3 here is CASSLGFSNEQFF. The DNA of the CDR3 is TGTGCCAGCAGCTTAGGCTTTTCCAATGAGCAGTTCTTC. This sequence joins TRBV13 and TRBJ2-1; unclear D gene. This CDR3 comprises 13 residues. The V gene's germline CDR1 is PRHDT and CDR2 FYEKMQ (reference sequence). The germline V and J ends were trimmed by 0 bases and 6 bases, with 6 bases remaining between them.

This chain uses TRBV20-1 with TRBJ2-7, with D possibly matching TRBD2 (6 bases). Germline CDR1 and CDR2: DFQATT and SNEGSKA (reference sequence). Trimming cost V 3 bases and J 5 bases, with 11 bases left between them. The CDR3 consists of 12 residues. This CDR3 is CSASGGLHEQYF. The DNA of the CDR3 is TGCAGTGCTAGCGGAGGACTACACGAGCAGTACTTC.

This clonotype was counted only a few times. The chain joins TRBV3-1 to TRBJ1-6; 9 bases match TRBD1. Unmatched junction bases numbered 6, after V lost 4 bases and J lost 5 bases. Germline assignment: CDR1 LGHDT and CDR2 YNNKEL (reference sequence). This CDR3 contains 16 residues. The DNA of the CDR3 is TGTGCCAGCAGCCGGACGACAGGGGGGAATAATTCACCCCTCCACTTT. Its protein is CASSRTTGGNNSPLHF.

The rearrangement joins TRBV5-6 to TRBJ1-1; D is undetermined. V shed 4 bases and J shed 1 base, with 11 bases lying between them. The CDR3 is 14 amino acids. CDR1 is SGHDT, CDR2 YYEEEE, per germline. CDR3 coding DNA: TGTGCCAGCAGCGTGACTTGGGGGAACACTGAAGCTTTCTTT. It translates to CASSVTWGNTEAFF.

This chain joins TRBV7-2 and TRBJ2-1, with TRBD2 identical over 9 bases. The germline V gene has CDR1 SGHTA and CDR2 FQGNSA. The CDR3 totals 15 residues. Trimming cost V 5 bases and J 9 bases; bases outside gene matches: 11. The CDR3 region has the DNA TGTGCCAGCAGCCCTCAGGCGGGAGGGGTGAGTGAGCAGTTCTTC. As protein: CASSPQAGGVSEQFF.

This chain connects TRBV5-1 to TRBJ2-7, with 7 positions matching TRBD1. Trimming removed 1 base from V and 7 bases from J; junction bases left unmatched: 8. CDR1 SGHRS and CDR2 YFSETQ come from the germline V gene. The CDR3 extends over 14 amino acids. The DNA of the CDR3 is TGCGCCAGCAGCTTGCTTCAGGGGGTAAAGGAGCAGTACTTC. Translating gives CASSLLQGVKEQYF.

CDR3 DNA: TGTGCCAGCAGCTTAGGGGGGACTAGCGGGTACCCCAGCTCCTACAATGAGCAGTTCTTC. Amino acid sequence: CASSLGGTSGYPSSYNEQFF. The chain employs TRBV7-6 and TRBJ2-1; the match to TRBD2 covers 12 bases. V lost 1 base, J lost 0 bases, and 10 bases stayed unmatched. Per the germline V gene, CDR1 is SGHVS and CDR2 is FNYEAQ. This CDR3 spans 20 amino acids.

This clonotype was observed a handful of times. The V call is TRBV24-1, the J call TRBJ2-3; maybe TRBD2 (6 bases). CDR1 KGHDR and CDR2 SFDVKD come from the germline V gene. The CDR3 has 14 amino acids. V lost 9 bases and J lost 3, with 15 bases in between. In DNA form, the CDR3 reads TGTGCCACCGAAAGGCAGGAGGGAACAGATACGCAGTATTTT. Translating it yields CATERQEGTDTQYF.

The chain is built from TRBV10-3 and TRBJ2-7; D call uncertain. Germline assignment: CDR1 ENHRY and CDR2 SYGVKD. The CDR3 sequence is 14 residues long. Trimming cost V 2 bases and J 6 bases, with 14 bases left between them. The CDR3 here is CAISEEAVRPEQYF. CDR3 DNA sequence: TGTGCCATCAGTGAGGAGGCGGTACGGCCCGAGCAGTACTTC.

Concerning this clonotype itself: At one of its ends the junction is not consistent with the germline gene, which may arise from a read error. V gene TRBV18 combines with J gene TRBJ2-3; D not certain. The CDR3 has 16 amino acids. Germline values: CDR1 KGHSH, CDR2 LQKENI. The CDR3 DNA reads TGTGCCAGCCCACCTCGGGCCTCCGCATACACAGATACGCAGTATTTT. This sequence encodes CASPPRASAYTDTQYF.

This chain joins TRBV2 and TRBJ1-1; 9 bases align to TRBD1. This CDR3 contains 14 residues. The junction had 10 bases not matched to a gene; V was cut back by 8 bases and J by 6 bases. Germline CDR1 SNHLY, CDR2 FYNNEI. The CDR3 DNA sequence: TGTGCCAGCGCCGGGACAGGGTTCGGGTCTGAAGCTTTCTTT. This gives the protein CASAGTGFGSEAFF.

This clonotype has only a few counts. The chain is built from TRBV2 and TRBJ1-2; D not certain. The CDR3 runs 12 residues. The V end lost 2 bases, the J end lost 4 bases, and 5 bases lay between the germline ends. Germline CDR1 is SNHLY and CDR2 is FYNNEI. CDR3 bases: TGTGCCAGCAGTGAATTTGTCTATGGCTACACCTTC. This codes for CASSEFVYGYTF.

The V gene is TRBV20-1, the J gene TRBJ2-1; D may correspond to TRBD1 or TRBD2 (5 bases each). Gene TRBJ2-7 matches the end of the DNA better, so the J call may be wrong. This CDR3 has 11 amino acids. Germline CDR1 and CDR2: DFQATT and SNEGSKA (reference sequence). The CDR3 loop reads CSAGTYNEQYF. CDR3 bases: TGCAGTGCGGGGACCTACAATGAGCAGTACTTC.

V usage is TRBV5-1 and J usage is TRBJ2-1; D call uncertain. The CDR3 is made up of 16 amino acids. V was shortened by 0 bases and J by 0 bases, with 10 bases between the two germline ends. Germline-derived CDR1 and CDR2 are SGHRS and YFSETQ. For the CDR3, the DNA is TGCGCCAGCAGCTTGGAGGCAGTGAGCTCCTACAATGAGCAGTTCTTC. Its translation: CASSLEAVSSYNEQFF. Variable domain in full (rest from reference TRBV5-1 and TRBJ2-1): KAGVTQTPRYLIKTRGQQVTLSCSPISGHRSVSWYQQTPGQGLQFLFEYFSETQRNKGNFPGRFSGRQFSNSRSEMNVSTLELGDSALYLCASSLEAVSSYNEQFFGPGTRLTVL.

This chain joins TRBV20-1 and TRBJ2-5, with 7 bases lining up with TRBD2. The germline V gene encodes CDR1 DFQATT and CDR2 SNEGSKA (reference sequence). The CDR3 has 15 residues. The trim removed 1 base at V and 2 bases at J, leaving 7 bases unmatched. The CDR3, as DNA: TGCAGTGCTAGAGTTGCGGGAGTTAATCAAGAGACCCAGTACTTC. Protein: CSARVAGVNQETQYF.

This clonotype was found a few times. This rearrangement joins TRBV18 to TRBJ2-1; D perhaps matches TRBD1 (6 bases). The CDR3 is 15 residues long. The germline gives CDR1 KGHSH, CDR2 LQKENI. Trimming cost V 2 bases and J 3 bases, with 11 bases left between them. The CDR3 is CASSPWAGDYNEQFF. The CDR3 nucleotides are TGTGCCAGCTCACCATGGGCAGGGGACTACAATGAGCAGTTCTTC.

This clonotype occurred many times. The CDR3 region is CASSQEQHYGYTF. The CDR3 DNA is TGCGCCAGCAGCCAAGAGCAGCACTATGGCTACACCTTC. V and J are TRBV4-1 and TRBJ1-2; D remains unclear. V lost 0 bases and J lost 3, with 5 bases in between. Germline V CDR1 and CDR2: MGHRA, YSYEKL. The CDR3 sequence is 13 residues long.

V and J are TRBV11-2 and TRBJ2-3, with TRBD1 matching over 8 bases. The V gene end was trimmed by 8 bases and the J gene end by 3 bases; junction bases not matched to a gene: 13. Germline CDR1 reads SGHAT; CDR2 reads FQNNGV. This CDR3 contains 16 residues. The CDR3 sequence: CASSNGPDRVTDTQYF. In DNA, the CDR3 is TGTGCCAGCTCAAACGGACCGGACAGGGTAACAGATACGCAGTATTTT.

This clonotype appeared a few times. The CDR3 loop is CASSSISDEQFF. For the CDR3, the DNA is TGCGCCAGCAGCTCTATTTCCGATGAGCAGTTCTTC. The chain links TRBV5-1 to TRBJ2-1; D is unclear. V lost 3 bases, J lost 8 bases, and 9 bases lay in between. The CDR3 has 12 amino acids. CDR1 and CDR2 (germline): SGHRS, YFSETQ.

This sequence joins TRBV5-1 and TRBJ2-4; 12 bases map to TRBD1. In germline, CDR1 is SGHRS, CDR2 YFSETQ. The CDR3 is made up of 16 amino acids. V gave up 6 bases and J gave up 8 bases; unmatched junction bases: 12. The CDR3 spells CASTSGTGGQGDIQYF. Written as DNA, the CDR3 is TGCGCCAGCACCTCCGGGACAGGGGGCCAAGGGGACATTCAGTACTTC.

The chain combines TRBV21-1 with TRBJ2-5; the D segment call TRBD2 is taken from the table without a DNA check. TRBV21-1 is a documented pseudogene. The length of the CDR3 is 17 residues. The CDR3 bases are TGTGCCAGCACGCGGCAGGGAAGGACTAGCGGGAGTTGGAAGCAGTACTTC. This translates into CASTRQGRTSGSWKQYF.

The table lists this clonotype with a few counts. The chain uses TRBV28 and TRBJ2-7; 8 positions match TRBD1. V lost 6 bases and J lost 1; bases outside the gene matches: 17. The CDR3 sequence is 18 residues long. Germline V gene sequence: CDR1 MDHEN, CDR2 SYDVKM. The CDR3 bases are TGTGCCAGCAGCACTCGCTTCCAGGGGGCTGAGCGTTCCTACGAGCAGTACTTC. Residues: CASSTRFQGAERSYEQYF.

This clonotype came up a few times. For the CDR3, the DNA is TGTGCCAGCAGTTTCCGGCAGGGGGGCACAGATACGCAGTATTTT. It is translated as CASSFRQGGTDTQYF. The chain couples TRBV12-3 or TRBV12-4 to TRBJ2-3; TRBD1 agrees at 7 bases. CDR3 length: 15 amino acids. With 3 bases clipped from V and 1 base from J, the junction kept 4 bases outside the gene matches.

The chain employs TRBV27 and TRBJ2-7, with 9 bases identical to TRBD1. Losses at the gene ends were 3 bases for V and 3 bases for J; bases not matched to a gene: 9. CDR3 size: 16 residues. Germline lookup yields CDR1 MNHEY and CDR2 SMNVEV (reference sequence). The DNA of the CDR3 is TGTGCCAGCAGTTTCGGTAAAGACAGGGGGAACTACGAGCAGTACTTC. It is translated as CASSFGKDRGNYEQYF.

This clonotype came up a few times. V is TRBV6-6 and J is TRBJ2-5; no clear D gene. Germline CDR1 and CDR2: MNHNY and SVGAGI (reference sequence). Trimming shortened V by 2 bases and J by 5 bases, and 9 bases separated the two germline ends. The CDR3 is made up of 13 amino acids. The CDR3 coding sequence is TGTGCCAGCAGTTACGGGCCACTGGAGACCCAGTACTTC. Protein product: CASSYGPLETQYF.

This chain links TRBV27 with TRBJ1-2; no clear D gene. The CDR3 covers 14 residues. Germline V gene sequence: CDR1 MNHEY, CDR2 SMNVEV (reference sequence). V shed 5 bases and J shed 4 bases, with 14 bases lying between them. CDR3 in amino acids: CASSLRRGTYGYTF. The CDR3 coding sequence is TGTGCCAGCAGTCTTAGGCGGGGTACCTATGGCTACACCTTC.

This clonotype was detected only a few times. J is TRBJ2-5 and V is TRBV2; D tentatively reads TRBD1 or TRBD2 (5 bases each). CDR3 length: 15 residues. V was trimmed by 3 bases and J by 4 bases, leaving 15 bases between them. CDR1 and CDR2 from the germline V gene are SNHLY and FYNNEI. CDR3 bases: TGTGCCAGCAGTGATTTCCTGGCTGGGGGAGAGACCCAGTACTTC. Protein product: CASSDFLAGGETQYF.

The CDR3 bases are TGTGCCAGCAGCCCAACGAGGGGACAAGAGACCCAGTACTTC. Its protein product is CASSPTRGQETQYF. The chain carries TRBV7-2 and TRBJ2-5; D is tentatively TRBD1 or TRBD2 (5 bases each). This CDR3 has 14 residues. Germline V lookup: CDR1 SGHTA, CDR2 FQGNSA. Trimming took off 5 bases at V and 2 bases at J, with 12 bases between the two ends.

The chain uses TRBV7-3 and TRBJ2-3; D is unclear. Germline V gene sequence: CDR1 SGHTA, CDR2 FQGTGA. V was trimmed by 0 bases and J by 4 bases, leaving 17 bases between them. This CDR3 is 17 amino acids long. CDR3 bases: TGTGCCAGCAGCTTAACAGGGCCCCTGGCTATCCCAGATACGCAGTATTTT. As protein: CASSLTGPLAIPDTQYF.